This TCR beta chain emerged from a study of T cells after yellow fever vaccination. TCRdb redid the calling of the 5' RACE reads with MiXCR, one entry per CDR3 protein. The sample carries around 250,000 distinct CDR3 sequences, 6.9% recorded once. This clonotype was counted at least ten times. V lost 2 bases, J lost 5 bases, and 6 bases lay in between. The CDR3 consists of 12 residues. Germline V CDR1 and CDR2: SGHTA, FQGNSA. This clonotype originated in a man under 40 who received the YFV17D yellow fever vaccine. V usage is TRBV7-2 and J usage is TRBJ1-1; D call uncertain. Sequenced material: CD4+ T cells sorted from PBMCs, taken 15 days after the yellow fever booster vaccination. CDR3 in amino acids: CASSLFGTEAFF. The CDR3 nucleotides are TGTGCCAGCAGCTTATTTGGGACTGAAGCTTTCTTT.